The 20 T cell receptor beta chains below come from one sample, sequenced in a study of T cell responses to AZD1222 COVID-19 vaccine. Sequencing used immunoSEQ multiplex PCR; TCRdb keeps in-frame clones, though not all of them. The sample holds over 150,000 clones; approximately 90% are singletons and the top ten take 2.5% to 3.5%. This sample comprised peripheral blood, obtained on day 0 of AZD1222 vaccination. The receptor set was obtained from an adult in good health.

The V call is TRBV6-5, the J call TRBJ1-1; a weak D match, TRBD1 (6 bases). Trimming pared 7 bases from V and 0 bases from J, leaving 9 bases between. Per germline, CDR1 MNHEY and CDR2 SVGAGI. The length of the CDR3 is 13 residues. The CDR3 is CASTWTVNTEAFF. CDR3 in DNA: TGTGCCAGCACCTGGACAGTGAACACTGAAGCTTTCTTT.

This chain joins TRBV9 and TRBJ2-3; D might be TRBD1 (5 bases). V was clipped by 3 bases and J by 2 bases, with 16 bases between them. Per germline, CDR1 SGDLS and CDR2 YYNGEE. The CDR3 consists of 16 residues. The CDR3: CASSDQGRGFTDTQYF. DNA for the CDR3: TGTGCCAGCAGCGATCAGGGAAGGGGTTTCACAGATACGCAGTATTTT. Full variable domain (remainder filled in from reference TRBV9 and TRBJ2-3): DSGVTQTPKHLITATGQRVTLRCSPRSGDLSVYWYQQSLDQGLQFLIQYYNGEERAKGNILERFSAQQFPDLHSELNLSSLELGDSALYFCASSDQGRGFTDTQYFGPGTRLTVL.

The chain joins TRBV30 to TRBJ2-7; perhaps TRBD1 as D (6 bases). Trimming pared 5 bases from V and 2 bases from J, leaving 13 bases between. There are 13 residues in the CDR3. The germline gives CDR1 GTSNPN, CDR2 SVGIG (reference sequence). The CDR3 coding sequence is TGTGCCTGGGAAACAGGGCCGACCTACGAGCAGTACTTC. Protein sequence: CAWETGPTYEQYF.

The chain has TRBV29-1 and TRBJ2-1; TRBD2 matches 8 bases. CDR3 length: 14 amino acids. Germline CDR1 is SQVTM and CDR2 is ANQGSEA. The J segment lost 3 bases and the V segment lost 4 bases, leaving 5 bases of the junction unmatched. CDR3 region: CSVAGAGGYNEQFF. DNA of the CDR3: TGCAGCGTTGCGGGCGCGGGGGGCTACAATGAGCAGTTCTTC.

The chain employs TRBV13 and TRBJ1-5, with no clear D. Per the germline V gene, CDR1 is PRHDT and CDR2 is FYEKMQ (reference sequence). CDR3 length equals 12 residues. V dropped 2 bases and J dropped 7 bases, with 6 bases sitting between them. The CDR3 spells CASSLRGQPQHF. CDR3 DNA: TGTGCCAGCAGCTTACGAGGGCAGCCCCAGCATTTT.

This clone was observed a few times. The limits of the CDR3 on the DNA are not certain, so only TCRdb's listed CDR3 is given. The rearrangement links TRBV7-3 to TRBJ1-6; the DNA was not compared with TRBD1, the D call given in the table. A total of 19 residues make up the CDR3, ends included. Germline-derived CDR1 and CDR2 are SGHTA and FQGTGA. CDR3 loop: CATVYLCSTPHRYVSPLHF.

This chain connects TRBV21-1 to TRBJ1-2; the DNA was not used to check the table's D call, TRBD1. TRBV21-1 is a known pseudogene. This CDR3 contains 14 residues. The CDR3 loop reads CASSKGGQSYGYTF. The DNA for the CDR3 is TGTGCCAGCAGCAAAGGGGGACAGAGCTATGGCTACACCTTC.

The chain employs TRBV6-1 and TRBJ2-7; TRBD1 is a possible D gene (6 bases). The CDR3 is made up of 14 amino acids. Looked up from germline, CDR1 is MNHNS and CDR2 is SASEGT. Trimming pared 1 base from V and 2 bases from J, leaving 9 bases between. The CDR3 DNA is TGTGCCAGCAGTGAAGGAGGGGGTCCCTACGAGCAGTACTTC. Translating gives CASSEGGGPYEQYF.

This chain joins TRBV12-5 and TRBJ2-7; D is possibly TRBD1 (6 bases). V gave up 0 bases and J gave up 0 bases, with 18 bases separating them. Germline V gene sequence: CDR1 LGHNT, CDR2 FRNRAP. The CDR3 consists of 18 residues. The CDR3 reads CASGLVTPPTGSSYEQYF. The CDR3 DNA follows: TGTGCTAGTGGTTTGGTAACCCCCCCCACAGGGAGCTCCTACGAGCAGTACTTC. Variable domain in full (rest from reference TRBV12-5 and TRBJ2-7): DARVTQTPRHKVTEMGQEVTMRCQPILGHNTVFWYRQTMMQGLELLAYFRNRAPLDDSGMPKDRFSAEMPDATLATLKIQPSEPRDSAVYFCASGLVTPPTGSSYEQYFGPGTRLTVT.

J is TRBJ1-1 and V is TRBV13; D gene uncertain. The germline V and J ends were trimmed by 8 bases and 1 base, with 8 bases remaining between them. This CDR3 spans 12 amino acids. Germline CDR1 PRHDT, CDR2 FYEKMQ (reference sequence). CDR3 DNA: TGTGCCAGCGCCGGGCGGAACACTGAAGCTTTCTTT. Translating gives CASAGRNTEAFF.

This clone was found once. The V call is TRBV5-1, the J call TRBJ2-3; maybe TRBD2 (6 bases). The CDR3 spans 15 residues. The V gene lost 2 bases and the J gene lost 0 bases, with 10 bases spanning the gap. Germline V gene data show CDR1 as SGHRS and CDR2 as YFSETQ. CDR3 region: CASSFLAGSTDTQYF. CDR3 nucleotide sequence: TGCGCCAGCAGCTTTCTTGCGGGGAGCACAGATACGCAGTATTTT.

The CDR3: CASSLEGARSYEQYF. Written as DNA, the CDR3 is TGCGCCAGCAGCCTCGAGGGGGCCCGATCCTACGAGCAGTACTTC. The chain links TRBV5-1 to TRBJ2-7, with 7 bases that match TRBD1. Trimming removed 4 bases from V and 1 base from J; junction bases left unmatched: 8. CDR3 length: 15 residues. Germline CDR1 is SGHRS and CDR2 is YFSETQ.

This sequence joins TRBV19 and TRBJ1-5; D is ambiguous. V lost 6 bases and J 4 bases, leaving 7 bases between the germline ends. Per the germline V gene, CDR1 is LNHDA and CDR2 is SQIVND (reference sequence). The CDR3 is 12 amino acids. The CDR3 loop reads CASSDLNQPQHF. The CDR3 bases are TGTGCCAGTAGCGATTTGAATCAGCCCCAGCATTTT.

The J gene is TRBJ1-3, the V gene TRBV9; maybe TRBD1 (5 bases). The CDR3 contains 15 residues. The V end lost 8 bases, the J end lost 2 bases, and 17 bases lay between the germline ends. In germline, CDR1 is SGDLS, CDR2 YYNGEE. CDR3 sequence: CASNQGISAGNTIYF. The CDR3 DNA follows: TGTGCCAGTAACCAGGGTATTTCGGCTGGAAACACCATATATTTT.

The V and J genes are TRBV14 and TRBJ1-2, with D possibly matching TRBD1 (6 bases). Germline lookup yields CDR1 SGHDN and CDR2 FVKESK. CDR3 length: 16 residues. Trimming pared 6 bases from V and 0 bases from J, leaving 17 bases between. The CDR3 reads CASRPTGTPPNYGYTF. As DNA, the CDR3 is TGTGCCAGCAGACCTACCGGGACACCTCCTAACTATGGCTACACCTTC.

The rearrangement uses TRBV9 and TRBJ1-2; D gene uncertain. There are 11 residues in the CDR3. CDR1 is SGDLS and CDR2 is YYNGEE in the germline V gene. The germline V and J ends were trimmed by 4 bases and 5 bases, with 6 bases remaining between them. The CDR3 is CASSLGYGYTF. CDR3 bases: TGTGCCAGCAGCTTGGGGTATGGCTACACCTTC.

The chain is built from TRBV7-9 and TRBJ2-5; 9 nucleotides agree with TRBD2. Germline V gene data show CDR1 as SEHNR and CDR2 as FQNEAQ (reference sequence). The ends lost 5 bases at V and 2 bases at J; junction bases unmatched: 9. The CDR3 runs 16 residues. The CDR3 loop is CASSARGGAPQETQYF. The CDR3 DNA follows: TGTGCCAGCAGCGCTCGCGGGGGGGCACCGCAAGAGACCCAGTACTTC. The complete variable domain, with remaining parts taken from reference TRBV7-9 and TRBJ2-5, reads DTGVSQNPRHKITKRGQNVTFRCDPISEHNRLYWYRQTLGQGPEFLTYFQNEAQLEKSRLLSDRFSAERPKGSFSTLEIQRTEQGDSAMYLCASSARGGAPQETQYFGPGTRLLVL.

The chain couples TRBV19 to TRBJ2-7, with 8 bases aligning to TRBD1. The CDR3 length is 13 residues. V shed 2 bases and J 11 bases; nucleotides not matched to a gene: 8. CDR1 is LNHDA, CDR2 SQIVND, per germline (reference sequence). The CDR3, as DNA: TGTGCCAGTAGTATACAGGGGGCCACTTGGAAGTACTTC. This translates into CASSIQGATWKYF.

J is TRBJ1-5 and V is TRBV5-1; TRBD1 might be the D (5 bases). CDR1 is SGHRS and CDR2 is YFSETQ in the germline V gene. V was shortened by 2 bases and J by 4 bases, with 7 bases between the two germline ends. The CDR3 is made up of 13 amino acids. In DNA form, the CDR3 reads TGCGCCAGCAGCTTTGGGGGGAATCAGCCCCAGCATTTT. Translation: CASSFGGNQPQHF. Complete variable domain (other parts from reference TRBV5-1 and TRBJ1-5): KAGVTQTPRYLIKTRGQQVTLSCSPISGHRSVSWYQQTPGQGLQFLFEYFSETQRNKGNFPGRFSGRQFSNSRSEMNVSTLELGDSALYLCASSFGGNQPQHFGDGTRLSIL.

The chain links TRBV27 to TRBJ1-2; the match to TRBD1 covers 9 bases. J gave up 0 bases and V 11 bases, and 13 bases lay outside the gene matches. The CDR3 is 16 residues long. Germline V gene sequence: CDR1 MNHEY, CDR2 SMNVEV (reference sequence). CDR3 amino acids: CAGKTGGPSANYGYTF. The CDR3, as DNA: TGTGCCGGGAAGACAGGGGGTCCCTCAGCTAACTATGGCTACACCTTC.